This entry lists 10 T cell receptor beta chains sequenced from one sample in a study of T cells after posttransplantation cyclophosphamide. Here immunoSEQ multiplex PCR was the method, and the copy in TCRdb shows in-frame clones only, minus some. Listed for the sample are fewer than 55,000 clones, none seen a single time. The material sequenced was PBMCs. The origin of the receptors is a man between 35 and 55 years old in good health, CMV-negative, and a related stem cell transplant donor.

This clone was seen repeatedly, ten times or more. This chain links TRBV4-1 with TRBJ2-1; D is possibly TRBD1 (6 bases). The CDR3 spans 16 residues. Germline assignment: CDR1 MGHRA and CDR2 YSYEKL. Trimming stripped 4 bases from V and 6 bases from J, with 19 bases between. CDR3 coding DNA: TGCGCCAGCAGCCTAAAACAGGGCAGGTCGCCCAATGAGCAGTTCTTC. This sequence encodes CASSLKQGRSPNEQFF.

This clone was detected ten times or more. The chain uses TRBV28 and TRBJ2-1, with 14 bases fitting TRBD2. The V gene end was trimmed by 5 bases and the J gene end by 0 bases; junction bases not matched to a gene: 9. The CDR3 is 19 amino acids. In germline, CDR1 is MDHEN, CDR2 SYDVKM. This CDR3 reads CASSLPTSGRASSYNEQFF. Written as DNA, the CDR3 is TGTGCCAGCAGTCTACCGACTAGCGGGAGGGCAAGCTCCTACAATGAGCAGTTCTTC.

This clone has at least ten counts. The chain combines TRBV7-7 with TRBJ2-5, with D possibly matching TRBD2 (6 bases). V lost 5 bases and J 7 bases, leaving 23 bases between the germline ends. CDR1 is SSHAT, CDR2 FNYEAQ, per germline (reference sequence). CDR3 length: 16 amino acids. Here the CDR3 reads CASSPKGGELSGTQYF. DNA for the CDR3: TGTGCCAGCAGCCCAAAAGGAGGGGAACTGAGCGGGACCCAGTACTTC. The variable domain in full, completed from reference TRBV7-7 and TRBJ2-5, reads GAGVSQSPRYKVTKRGQDVTLRCDPISSHATLYWYQQALGQGPEFLTYFNYEAQPDKSGLPSDRFSAERPEGSISTLTIQRTEQRDSAMYRCASSPKGGELSGTQYFGPGTRLLVL.

The V and J genes are TRBV25-1 and TRBJ2-1, with TRBD2 matching over 7 bases. Germline assignment: CDR1 MGHDK and CDR2 SYGVNS. With V trimmed by 3 bases and J by 8 bases, 10 bases remained unmatched. The CDR3 is made up of 15 amino acids. The DNA for the CDR3 is TGTGCCAGCAGTGACGGGAGGCGTTACAGCGATGAGCAGTTCTTC. This translates into CASSDGRRYSDEQFF.

This clone was seen only a few times. The chain couples TRBV6-4 to TRBJ2-5, with a weak D call TRBD2 (7 bases). Germline V gene sequence: CDR1 MRHNA, CDR2 SNTAGT. Between the trimmed V and J ends, which lost 2 bases and 3 bases, there was a span of 31 bases. The CDR3 runs 21 residues. The DNA for the CDR3 is TGTGCCAGCAGTGACAAAAAGCTGGGAGGGGTGGACAGATCTTATAAAGAGACCCAGTACTTC. Protein product: CASSDKKLGGVDRSYKETQYF.

In its sample, this clone was seen many times. The chain joins TRBV5-6 to TRBJ2-5, with 8 bases that match TRBD2. The V gene end was trimmed by 4 bases and the J gene end by 4 bases; junction bases not matched to a gene: 9. CDR1 is SGHDT and CDR2 is YYEEEE in the germline V gene. This CDR3 contains 15 residues. CDR3 bases: TGTGCCAGCAGCACCGCGGGGGGTGTGAGAGAGACCCAGTACTTC. Its translation: CASSTAGGVRETQYF.

Ten or more counts support this clone. The V and J genes are TRBV7-6 and TRBJ1-2; D is unresolved. The V and J ends lost 1 base and 0 bases respectively, with 9 bases between them. Germline CDR1 is SGHVS and CDR2 is FNYEAQ. There are 15 residues in the CDR3. CDR3 sequence reads: CASSLVTESNYGYTF. The CDR3, as DNA: TGTGCCAGCAGCTTAGTTACAGAATCTAACTATGGCTACACCTTC.

This clone was detected a few times. J is TRBJ2-1 and V is TRBV6-6; weak D call: TRBD2 (5 bases). Per the germline V gene, CDR1 is MNHNY and CDR2 is SVGAGI (reference sequence). The V and J ends lost 7 bases and 8 bases respectively, with 18 bases between them. CDR3 length: 14 residues. CDR3 DNA: TGTGCCAGCACCCCGGGGAGAGGGTTGGATGAGCAGTTCTTC. Amino acids: CASTPGRGLDEQFF.

This clone was picked up many times. The chain combines TRBV2 with TRBJ2-7; TRBD1 aligns across 8 bases. J was trimmed by 3 bases and V by 9 bases; bases with no gene match: 4. The germline V gene has CDR1 SNHLY and CDR2 FYNNEI. The CDR3 consists of 12 residues. CDR3: CASTGTGYEQYF. CDR3 DNA: TGTGCCAGTACCGGGACAGGCTACGAGCAGTACTTC.

Many counts were recorded for this clone. The chain employs TRBV11-2 and TRBJ2-6; possible D gene TRBD2, 5 bases. The germline V and J ends were trimmed by 8 bases and 3 bases, with 8 bases remaining between them. CDR3 length equals 13 residues. Germline CDR1 SGHAT, CDR2 FQNNGV. This chain's CDR3 is CASGSFGANVLTF. The CDR3 DNA is TGTGCCAGCGGGAGTTTTGGGGCCAACGTCCTGACTTTC.